Listed below are T cell receptor beta chains from one sample, sequenced in a study of type 1 regulatory T cells. For these TCRs, the target antigens are not known. TCRdb fed the reads into MiXCR, producing one record per CDR3 protein. The sample lists approximately 25,000 distinct CDR3 sequences, around 47% occurring once. Specimen: cultured T cells, either the whole culture or a sorted T cell fraction (not recorded which). Source of these receptors: a human donor in good health. Both conserved end residues are part of each CDR3. The order of the fields is J gene, clone size, D gene, V gene, CDR3 DNA, CDR3 protein. The D gene is left open where the match is weak. Clone size is shown for a subset of rows, as once, few, many or a class of expanded clone.

J gene: TRBJ1-1; clone size: .; D gene: .; V gene: TRBV7-9; CDR3 DNA: TGTGCCAGCAGCTTAGGGGGTCTATACACTGAAGCTTTCTTT; CDR3 protein: CASSLGGLYTEAFF
J gene: TRBJ2-5; clone size: .; D gene: .; V gene: TRBV18; CDR3 DNA: TGTGCCGCCGGGAGACAGGGAAGTGAGACCCAGTACTTC; CDR3 protein: CAAGRQGSETQYF
J gene: TRBJ1-2; clone size: few; D gene: TRBD1; V gene: TRBV19; CDR3 DNA: TGTGCCAGTAGTCCTACAGGGGGTGCTGGCTACACCTTC; CDR3 protein: CASSPTGGAGYTF
J gene: TRBJ2-2; clone size: few; D gene: .; V gene: TRBV6-1; CDR3 DNA: TGTGCCAGCAGTGAAGCTTGGCGACCCGGGGAGCTGTTTTTT; CDR3 protein: CASSEAWRPGELFF
J gene: TRBJ1-4; clone size: .; D gene: .; V gene: TRBV6-1; CDR3 DNA: TGTGCCAGCATCCAGGAGTATAATGAAAAACTGTTTTTT; CDR3 protein: CASIQEYNEKLFF
J gene: TRBJ2-6; clone size: many; D gene: .; V gene: TRBV29-1; CDR3 DNA: TGCAGCGTGGGTCACTCTGGGGCCAACGTCCTGACTTTC; CDR3 protein: CSVGHSGANVLTF
J gene: TRBJ1-3; clone size: few; D gene: .; V gene: TRBV7-8; CDR3 DNA: TGTGCCAGCAGCTTAGAGGATTTTTCTGGAAACACCATATATTTT; CDR3 protein: CASSLEDFSGNTIYF
J gene: TRBJ2-2; clone size: .; D gene: .; V gene: TRBV10-3; CDR3 DNA: TGTGCCATCACCGGAGGGACAGCGAACACCGGGGAGCTGTTTTTT; CDR3 protein: CAITGGTANTGELFF
J gene: TRBJ1-1; clone size: few; D gene: .; V gene: TRBV18; CDR3 DNA: TGTGCCAGCTCACCCCAGGTGGACCAGAACACTGAAGCTTTCTTT; CDR3 protein: CASSPQVDQNTEAFF
J gene: TRBJ1-5; clone size: few; D gene: .; V gene: TRBV3-1; CDR3 DNA: TGTGCCAGCAGCCAGAACCTTGGTACCTTACAGCCCCAGCATTTT; CDR3 protein: CASSQNLGTLQPQHF
J gene: TRBJ2-4; clone size: .; D gene: TRBD2; V gene: TRBV3-1; CDR3 DNA: TGTGCCAGCAGCCCCGGGGGGGCGAACATTCAGTACTTC; CDR3 protein: CASSPGGANIQYF
J gene: TRBJ2-1; clone size: .; D gene: TRBD2; V gene: TRBV3-1; CDR3 DNA: TGTGCCAGCAGCCTTCTAGCGGGGGGCCTCAATGAGCAGTTCTTC; CDR3 protein: CASSLLAGGLNEQFF
J gene: TRBJ2-1; clone size: .; D gene: .; V gene: TRBV12-3/TRBV12-4; CDR3 DNA: TGTGCCAGCGAAAATAGTTATTATTACAATGAGCAGTTCTTC; CDR3 protein: CASENSYYYNEQFF
J gene: TRBJ2-4; clone size: many; D gene: TRBD2; V gene: TRBV6-1; CDR3 DNA: TGTGCCAGCAGGGACCACCTACTAGCGGGGGGAGCCAAAAACATTCAGTACTTC; CDR3 protein: CASRDHLLAGGAKNIQYF
J gene: TRBJ1-6; clone size: once; D gene: TRBD1; V gene: TRBV20-1; CDR3 DNA: TGCAGTGTTTCAGAGGATGGGACAGGGCGGCGCAATTCACCCCTCCACTTT; CDR3 protein: CSVSEDGTGRRNSPLHF
J gene: TRBJ1-3; clone size: few; D gene: .; V gene: TRBV10-3; CDR3 DNA: TGTGCCATCAGTGAGTCGGCAGGGCTCTCTGGAAACACCATATATTTT; CDR3 protein: CAISESAGLSGNTIYF
J gene: TRBJ1-2; clone size: .; D gene: .; V gene: TRBV6-6; CDR3 DNA: TGTGCCAGCAGTCGACACAGGGACTATGGCTACACCTTC; CDR3 protein: CASSRHRDYGYTF
J gene: TRBJ1-3; clone size: few; D gene: TRBD1; V gene: TRBV20-1; CDR3 DNA: TGCAGTGCTAGTAGGCGGAACAGGGGGCGGTATGGAAACACCATATATTTT; CDR3 protein: CSASRRNRGRYGNTIYF
J gene: TRBJ1-4; clone size: .; D gene: .; V gene: TRBV27; CDR3 DNA: TGTGCCAGCCGTCCCCTGGCAGGTGAAAAACTGTTTTTT; CDR3 protein: CASRPLAGEKLFF
J gene: TRBJ2-3; clone size: .; D gene: TRBD2; V gene: TRBV28; CDR3 DNA: TGTGCCAGCAGTTTATGGGCGGGGGGGGACACAGATACGCAGTATTTT; CDR3 protein: CASSLWAGGDTDTQYF
J gene: TRBJ2-3; clone size: few; D gene: .; V gene: TRBV30; CDR3 DNA: TGTGCCTGGAACGAGCGCATCACAGATACGCAGTATTTT; CDR3 protein: CAWNERITDTQYF